The 24 T cell receptor beta chains below come from one sample, sequenced in a study of cytomegalovirus exposure and HLA in healthy donors. Primers for the PCR totalled 60 Vbeta and 13 Jbeta. The method was immunoSEQ multiplex PCR; TCRdb's version includes in-frame clones alone and lacks a portion of them. In the table there are tens of thousands of clones, roughly 74% of which are singletons. Sequenced sample: PBMCs. The receptors shown here come from a man aged 25 to 40 in good health and CMV-seronegative.

The V call is TRBV27, the J call TRBJ1-5; TRBD1 agrees at 7 bases. The V segment lost 4 bases and the J segment 0 bases; nucleotides outside the gene matches: 3. Germline CDR1 MNHEY, CDR2 SMNVEV (reference sequence). The CDR3 has 15 amino acids. CDR3 nucleotide sequence: TGTGCCAGCAGTTATCGGACAGGTAGCAATCAGCCCCAGCATTTT. It specifies CASSYRTGSNQPQHF.

The chain couples TRBV7-8 to TRBJ1-5; 7 bases are shared with TRBD1. Unmatched junction bases numbered 6, after V lost 1 base and J lost 3 bases. Per germline, CDR1 SGHVS and CDR2 FQNEAQ. The CDR3 runs 16 residues. Here the CDR3 reads CASSLVIGTANQPQHF. The CDR3 DNA reads TGTGCCAGCAGCTTAGTTATTGGGACAGCCAATCAGCCCCAGCATTTT. Complete variable domain (other parts from reference TRBV7-8 and TRBJ1-5): GAGVSQSPRYKVAKRGQDVALRCDPISGHVSLFWYQQALGQGPEFLTYFQNEAQLDKSGLPSDRFFAERPEGSVSTLKIQRTQQEDSAVYLCASSLVIGTANQPQHFGDGTRLSIL.

This clone occurred once. The V call is TRBV9, the J call TRBJ2-5, with TRBD2 matching over 16 bases. Germline V CDR1 and CDR2: SGDLS, YYNGEE. V dropped 0 bases and J dropped 6; count of bases not matched to a gene: 8. This CDR3 has 18 amino acids. CDR3 region: CASSVGSGLAGGPKTQYF. The CDR3 DNA is TGTGCCAGCAGCGTAGGGTCGGGACTAGCGGGGGGGCCTAAGACCCAGTACTTC.

This clone occurred a few times. The chain uses TRBV4-1 and TRBJ2-1, with TRBD2 identical over 7 bases. The CDR3 is 16 residues long. Germline values: CDR1 MGHRA, CDR2 YSYEKL. V shed 4 bases, J shed 6 bases, and the junction held 12 bases outside the gene matches. CDR3 amino acids: CASSLRVGTTFNEQFF. The CDR3 DNA follows: TGCGCCAGCAGCCTCCGAGTGGGGACTACTTTCAATGAGCAGTTCTTC.

The chain combines TRBV19 with TRBJ1-5; D gene unclear. The CDR3 has 12 residues. V was cut by 7 bases and J by 5 bases, with 9 bases left in between. Germline V gene lookup returns CDR1 LNHDA and CDR2 SQIVND (reference sequence). In DNA, the CDR3 is TGTGCCAGTAACATTCGCTATCAGCCCCAGCATTTT. The encoded protein is CASNIRYQPQHF.

The rearrangement links TRBV5-1 to TRBJ2-1; perhaps TRBD1 as D (5 bases). V was trimmed by 2 bases and J by 4 bases, leaving 19 bases between them. The germline V gene encodes CDR1 SGHRS and CDR2 YFSETQ. CDR3 size: 17 residues. CDR3 loop: CASSFTLGGAGYNEQFF. CDR3 bases: TGCGCCAGCAGCTTCACACTCGGTGGGGCAGGATACAATGAGCAGTTCTTC.

The gene calls are TRBV5-4 and TRBJ1-2, with unresolved D. Germline V gives CDR1 SGHNT, CDR2 YYREEE (reference sequence). The CDR3 has 12 residues. Deletions cut 4 bases from V and 2 bases from J, with 6 bases between. CDR3 in DNA: TGTGCCAGCAGCATAGCCAACTATGGCTACACCTTC. It is translated as CASSIANYGYTF.

In its sample, this clone was seen a few times. The chain recombines TRBV5-1 with TRBJ2-7, with 10 nucleotides matching TRBD1. The V gene's germline CDR1 is SGHRS and CDR2 YFSETQ. This CDR3 is built from 13 residues. The junction had 5 bases not matched to a gene; V was cut back by 3 bases and J by 8 bases. The CDR3 loop reads CASSSGDRGQQYF. CDR3 coding DNA: TGCGCCAGCAGCTCAGGTGACAGGGGGCAGCAGTACTTC.

This chain joins TRBV11-2 and TRBJ1-1; D call uncertain. The CDR3 has 14 residues. The germline V gene has CDR1 SGHAT and CDR2 FQNNGV. The V end was cut by 3 bases, the J end by 1 base, with 9 bases between. CDR3 region: CASSLQTQNTEAFF. For the CDR3, the DNA is TGTGCCAGCAGCTTGCAGACACAGAACACTGAAGCTTTCTTT.

This chain links TRBV28 with TRBJ2-1, with D perhaps matching TRBD1 (6 bases). Trimming pared 5 bases from V and 4 bases from J, leaving 12 bases between. Germline V lookup: CDR1 MDHEN, CDR2 SYDVKM. The CDR3 runs 14 residues. The chain's CDR3 is CASSKDSFYNEQFF. In DNA form, the CDR3 reads TGTGCCAGCAGTAAGGACAGTTTTTACAATGAGCAGTTCTTC.

The chain links TRBV6-6 to TRBJ2-7; maybe TRBD2 (6 bases). Germline loops: CDR1 MNHNY, CDR2 SVGAGI (reference sequence). The V gene lost 8 bases and the J gene lost 3 bases, with 17 bases spanning the gap. The CDR3 is 14 residues long. The CDR3 coding sequence is TGTGCCAGCGAGTCCCGGACTAACATCTACGAGCAGTACTTC. Translating it yields CASESRTNIYEQYF.

This sequence joins TRBV7-3 and TRBJ2-3; D possibly corresponds to TRBD2 (6 bases). The V end lost 0 bases, the J end lost 5 bases, and 9 bases lay between the germline ends. From germline, CDR1 is SGHTA and CDR2 FQGTGA. The CDR3 is 14 amino acids. CDR3 sequence: CASSLTGRGDTQYF. DNA of the CDR3: TGTGCCAGCAGCTTAACCGGGAGAGGAGATACGCAGTATTTT.

The rearrangement links TRBV28 to TRBJ2-3; 9 bases align to TRBD2. With V trimmed by 5 bases and J by 0 bases, 21 bases remained unmatched. The CDR3 is 21 amino acids. CDR1 is MDHEN and CDR2 is SYDVKM in the germline V gene. CDR3 bases: TGTGCCAGCAGTCCTTCGACCTCCAGCGGGGGGCTCCAACCTAGCACAGATACGCAGTATTTT. The encoded protein is CASSPSTSSGGLQPSTDTQYF. The whole variable domain, filled in from reference TRBV28 and TRBJ2-3, reads DVKVTQSSRYLVKRTGEKVFLECVQDMDHENMFWYRQDPGLGLRLIYFSYDVKMKEKGDIPEGYSVSREKKERFSLILESASTNQTSMYLCASSPSTSSGGLQPSTDTQYFGPGTRLTVL.

The CDR3 is CASSPPGGTEAFF. CDR3 nucleotide sequence: TGTGCCAGCTCACCACCGGGGGGTACTGAAGCTTTCTTT. The chain joins TRBV18 to TRBJ1-1, with D perhaps matching TRBD1 (5 bases). Trimming pared 0 bases from V and 5 bases from J, leaving 7 bases between. Germline V gives CDR1 KGHSH, CDR2 LQKENI. The CDR3 has 13 amino acids.

The rearrangement uses TRBV2 and TRBJ2-7; D gene ambiguous. V dropped 1 base and J dropped 0 bases, with 7 bases sitting between them. CDR3 size: 14 residues. The germline V gene has CDR1 SNHLY and CDR2 FYNNEI. This chain's CDR3 is CASSEGPFSYEQYF. CDR3 bases: TGTGCCAGCAGTGAAGGGCCCTTCTCCTACGAGCAGTACTTC. Full variable domain (remainder filled in from reference TRBV2 and TRBJ2-7): EPEVTQTPSHQVTQMGQEVILRCVPISNHLYFYWYRQILGQKVEFLVSFYNNEISEKSEIFDDQFSVERPDGSNFTLKIRSTKLEDSAMYFCASSEGPFSYEQYFGPGTRLTVT.

This chain connects TRBV7-3 to TRBJ2-3; 11 bases map to TRBD1. V gave up 3 bases and J gave up 5 bases; unmatched junction bases: 4. This CDR3 has 15 amino acids. The germline gives CDR1 SGHTA, CDR2 FQGTGA. CDR3: CASSLWDRGRDTQYF. CDR3 coding DNA: TGTGCCAGCAGCTTGTGGGACAGGGGGAGAGATACGCAGTATTTT.

This rearrangement joins TRBV5-5 to TRBJ1-5; the match to TRBD1 covers 9 bases. Germline CDR1 SGHKS, CDR2 YYEKEE (reference sequence). The CDR3 contains 14 residues. Trimming took 4 bases from V and 4 from J; bases not matched to a gene: 3. The DNA of the CDR3 is TGTGCCAGCAGCCCCGGACAGGGGAATCAGCCCCAGCATTTT. Amino acid sequence: CASSPGQGNQPQHF.

The gene calls are TRBV4-2 and TRBJ2-3; 13 bases line up with TRBD2. The CDR3 has 17 residues. The V segment lost 3 bases and the J segment 5 bases; nucleotides outside the gene matches: 8. Germline loops: CDR1 LGHNA, CDR2 YNFKEQ. The CDR3 DNA reads TGTGCCAGCAGCCAGACACTAGCGGGAGGGCCAGAAGATACGCAGTATTTT. It yields the protein CASSQTLAGGPEDTQYF.

The chain has TRBV30 and TRBJ2-5; 9 bases agree with TRBD2. Germline V gene data show CDR1 as GTSNPN and CDR2 as SVGIG (reference sequence). Trimming cost V 5 bases and J 11 bases; bases outside gene matches: 12. The CDR3 consists of 13 residues. CDR3 sequence: CAWEGTSWEEQYF. The CDR3 DNA follows: TGTGCCTGGGAAGGGACTAGCTGGGAAGAGCAGTACTTC.

The chain carries TRBV15 and TRBJ2-7; D uncertain. The CDR3 extends over 13 amino acids. V dropped 1 base and J dropped 4 bases, with 8 bases sitting between them. Germline assignment: CDR1 LNHNV and CDR2 YYDKDF (reference sequence). The CDR3 here is CATSRADGYEQYF. The CDR3 DNA follows: TGTGCCACCAGCAGAGCTGACGGGTACGAGCAGTACTTC.

V is TRBV5-1 and J is TRBJ1-4; D gene ambiguous. Germline lookup yields CDR1 SGHRS and CDR2 YFSETQ. CDR3 length equals 15 residues. V lost 1 base and J lost 4, with 11 bases in between. As DNA, the CDR3 is TGCGCCAGCAGCTTGTCGGGAGGAAGTAATGAAAAACTGTTTTTT. This sequence encodes CASSLSGGSNEKLFF.

This chain uses TRBV4-1 with TRBJ2-5, with 7 bases that match TRBD2. This CDR3 region has 16 residues. V gave up 0 bases and J gave up 7 bases; unmatched junction bases: 11. Germline CDR1 is MGHRA and CDR2 is YSYEKL. CDR3 DNA: TGCGCCAGCAGCCAAGAGTACCGGGCGGGAGTGAGGACCCAGTACTTC. This translates into CASSQEYRAGVRTQYF.

This clone was seen just once. J is TRBJ1-2 and V is TRBV15, with a tentative D call TRBD1 (5 bases). Germline CDR1 LNHNV, CDR2 YYDKDF (reference sequence). V shed 0 bases and J shed 2 bases, with 13 bases lying between them. This CDR3 is built from 16 residues. In nucleotides, the CDR3 is TGTGCCACCAGCAGAGATTGGGGACTGACGAACTATGGCTACACCTTC. Protein: CATSRDWGLTNYGYTF.

This clone has only a few counts. V usage is TRBV7-8 and J usage is TRBJ1-2; TRBD1 might be the D (6 bases). Germline CDR1 is SGHVS and CDR2 is FQNEAQ. This CDR3 has 15 amino acids. Trimming took off 1 base at V and 8 bases at J, with 17 bases between the two ends. Written as DNA, the CDR3 is TGTGCCAGCAGCTTAGTACAGGGTAAACAGGTCGGCTACACCTTC. It is translated as CASSLVQGKQVGYTF.